Shown below are 8 T cell receptor beta chains from a single sample sequenced in a study of OX40 agonist ivuxolimab in advanced cancers. Clones were read by immunoSEQ multiplex PCR, and TCRdb kept only the in-frame ones, dropping some. The sample yields roughly 60,000 clones, about 86% seen once. The starting material was CD4+ or CD8+ T cells sorted from blood, obtained in a trial of the OX40 agonist ivuxolimab. These receptors originate from an adult with an advanced solid tumor such as melanoma, head and neck, liver or kidney cancer.

This chain links TRBV6-5 with TRBJ2-2, with TRBD2 matching over 9 bases. Germline V CDR1 and CDR2: MNHEY, SVGAGI. The CDR3 extends over 15 amino acids. V was pared by 4 bases and J by 6 bases, with 6 bases of the junction left unmatched. In nucleotides, the CDR3 is TGTGCCAGCAGTTGGGGACTAGCTCACGCCGGGGAGCTGTTTTTT. Translating it yields CASSWGLAHAGELFF.

The CDR3 DNA sequence: TGTGCCAGCAGTCGGAACCAAGAGACCCAGTACTTC. Its translation is CASSRNQETQYF. The chain links TRBV28 to TRBJ2-5, with D unclear. Trimming cost V 5 bases and J 0 bases, with 4 bases left between them. The CDR3 contains 12 residues. From germline, CDR1 is MDHEN and CDR2 SYDVKM.

This clone turned up a few times. This chain connects TRBV19 to TRBJ2-4; weak D call: TRBD2 (6 bases). Germline V gives CDR1 LNHDA, CDR2 SQIVND (reference sequence). The CDR3 sequence is 15 residues long. Trimming cost V 8 bases and J 5 bases, with 19 bases left between them. CDR3 residues: CASSHEGRRENIQYF. The CDR3 coding sequence is TGTGCCAGTTCCCATGAGGGCAGGAGGGAAAACATTCAGTACTTC.

V gene TRBV5-6 combines with J gene TRBJ2-7; 7 bases fit TRBD1. V lost 5 bases, J lost 2 bases, and 4 bases stayed unmatched. The CDR3 extends over 13 amino acids. Germline-derived CDR1 and CDR2 are SGHDT and YYEEEE. CDR3 nucleotides: TGTGCCAGCAGACCGGGACAGACCTACGAGCAGTACTTC. Translation: CASRPGQTYEQYF.

As regards this clone: Its ends do not fully match the called genes, so a read error is possible. The chain links TRBV7-7 to TRBJ2-2, with 9 bases lining up with TRBD2. This CDR3 spans 15 amino acids. Germline lookup yields CDR1 SSHAT and CDR2 FNYEAQ (reference sequence). The CDR3: CASSAKVAGVGELFF. In DNA form, the CDR3 reads TGTGCTAGCAGCGCGAAGGTAGCGGGAGTCGGGGAGCTGTTTTTT. The variable domain in full, completed from reference TRBV7-7 and TRBJ2-2, reads GAGVSQSPRYKVTKRGQDVTLRCDPISSHATLYWYQQALGQGPEFLTYFNYEAQPDKSGLPSDRFSAERPEGSISTLTIQRTEQRDSAMYRCASSAKVAGVGELFFGEGSRLTVL.

This clone was seen more than once but under ten times. The CDR3 DNA reads as TGCGCCAGCAGCTCGGGTCCGAAGGGCCAAGAGACCCAGTACTTC. Translated, it gives CASSSGPKGQETQYF. The rearrangement links TRBV5-1 to TRBJ2-5, with D hard to call. There are 15 residues in the CDR3. Trimming took off 3 bases at V and 1 base at J, with 13 bases between the two ends. Looked up from germline, CDR1 is SGHRS and CDR2 is YFSETQ.

In this sample, this clone turned up a few times. The rearrangement links TRBV7-9 to TRBJ1-2; TRBD1 aligns across 7 bases. There are 13 residues in the CDR3. V lost 5 bases and J lost 4; bases outside the gene matches: 4. Germline V gives CDR1 SEHNR, CDR2 FQNEAQ (reference sequence). The CDR3 is CASSPGTVYGYTF. DNA for the CDR3: TGTGCCAGCAGCCCAGGGACAGTCTATGGCTACACCTTC.

The V call is TRBV4-1, the J call TRBJ2-5; D call uncertain. The CDR3 extends over 13 amino acids. Germline CDR1 and CDR2: MGHRA and YSYEKL. Trimming left V 1 base short and J 5 bases short, with 8 bases between. The CDR3 DNA reads TGCGCCAGCAGCCAAGTCTTGGGCGAGACCCAGTACTTC. Translating gives CASSQVLGETQYF.